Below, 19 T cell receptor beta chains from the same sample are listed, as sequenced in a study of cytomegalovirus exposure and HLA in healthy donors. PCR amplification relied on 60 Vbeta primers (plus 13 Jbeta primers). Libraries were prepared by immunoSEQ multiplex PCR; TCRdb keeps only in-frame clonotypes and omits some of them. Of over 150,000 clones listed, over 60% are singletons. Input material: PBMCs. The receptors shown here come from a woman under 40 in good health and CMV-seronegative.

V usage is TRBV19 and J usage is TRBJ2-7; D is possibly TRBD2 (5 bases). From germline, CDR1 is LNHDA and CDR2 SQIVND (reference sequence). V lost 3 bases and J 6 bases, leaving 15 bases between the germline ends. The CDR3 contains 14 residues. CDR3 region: CASSMRTRGREQYF. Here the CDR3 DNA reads TGTGCCAGTAGTATGCGAACTCGGGGTCGCGAGCAGTACTTC.

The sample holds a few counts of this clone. For the CDR3, the DNA is TGCGCCAGCAGCTTGGCCTCTGGGGGGGTGAACACCGGGGAGCTGTTTTTT. The encoded protein is CASSLASGGVNTGELFF. The chain joins TRBV5-1 to TRBJ2-2; 7 nucleotides line up with TRBD2. The CDR3 is made up of 17 amino acids. Germline V gene sequence: CDR1 SGHRS, CDR2 YFSETQ. V lost 0 bases and J lost 1; bases outside the gene matches: 6.

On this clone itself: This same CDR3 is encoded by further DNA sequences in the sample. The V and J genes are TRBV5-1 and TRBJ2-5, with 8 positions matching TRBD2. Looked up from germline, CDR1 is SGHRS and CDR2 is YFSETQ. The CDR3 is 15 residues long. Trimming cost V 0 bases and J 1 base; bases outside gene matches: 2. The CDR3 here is CASSLAGTSQETQYF. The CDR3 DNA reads TGCGCCAGCAGCTTGGCGGGGACTAGCCAAGAGACCCAGTACTTC.

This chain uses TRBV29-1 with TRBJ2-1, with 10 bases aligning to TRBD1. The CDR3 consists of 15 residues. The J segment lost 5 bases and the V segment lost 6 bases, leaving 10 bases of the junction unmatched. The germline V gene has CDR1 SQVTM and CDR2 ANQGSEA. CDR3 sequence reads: CSVDRGRRVNNEQFF. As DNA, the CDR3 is TGCAGCGTAGACAGGGGGCGCCGGGTCAACAATGAGCAGTTCTTC.

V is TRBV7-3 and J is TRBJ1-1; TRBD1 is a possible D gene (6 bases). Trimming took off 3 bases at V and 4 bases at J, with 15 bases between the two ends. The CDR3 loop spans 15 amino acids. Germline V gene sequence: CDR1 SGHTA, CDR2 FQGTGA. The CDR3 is CASSLAGAVGTEAFF. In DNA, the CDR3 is TGTGCCAGCAGCTTGGCGGGGGCTGTAGGCACTGAAGCTTTCTTT. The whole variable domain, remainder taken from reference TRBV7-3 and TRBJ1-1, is GAGVSQTPSNKVTEKGKYVELRCDPISGHTALYWYRQSLGQGPEFLIYFQGTGAADDSGLPNDRFFAVRPEGSVSTLKIQRTERGDSAVYLCASSLAGAVGTEAFFGQGTRLTVV.

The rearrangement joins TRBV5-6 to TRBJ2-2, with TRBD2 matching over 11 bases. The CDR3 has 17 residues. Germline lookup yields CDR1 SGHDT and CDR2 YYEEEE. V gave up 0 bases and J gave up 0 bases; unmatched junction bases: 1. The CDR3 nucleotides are TGTGCCAGCAGCTTGGTGACTAGCGGGGCGAACACCGGGGAGCTGTTTTTT. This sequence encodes CASSLVTSGANTGELFF.

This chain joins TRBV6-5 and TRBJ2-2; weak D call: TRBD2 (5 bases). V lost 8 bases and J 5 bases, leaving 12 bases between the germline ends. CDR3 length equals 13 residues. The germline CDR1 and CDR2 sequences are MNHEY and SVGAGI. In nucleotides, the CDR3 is TGTGCCAGCGGGATTCCGGGGACCGGGGAGCTGTTTTTT. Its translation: CASGIPGTGELFF.

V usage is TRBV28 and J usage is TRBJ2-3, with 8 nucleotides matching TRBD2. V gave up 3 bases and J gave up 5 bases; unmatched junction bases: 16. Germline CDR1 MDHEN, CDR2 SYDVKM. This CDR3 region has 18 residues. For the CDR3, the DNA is TGTGCCAGCAGTTTCGTGGGGCGACTAAGCGGGAGAGGAGATACGCAGTATTTT. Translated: CASSFVGRLSGRGDTQYF.

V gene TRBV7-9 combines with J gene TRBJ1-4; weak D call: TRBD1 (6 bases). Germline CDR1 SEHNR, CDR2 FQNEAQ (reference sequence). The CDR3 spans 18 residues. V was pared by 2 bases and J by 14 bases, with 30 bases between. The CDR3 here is CASSLPLTGTRKPGRLFF. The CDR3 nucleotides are TGTGCCAGCAGCTTACCCCTGACCGGGACACGAAAACCCGGGCGGCTGTTTTTT.

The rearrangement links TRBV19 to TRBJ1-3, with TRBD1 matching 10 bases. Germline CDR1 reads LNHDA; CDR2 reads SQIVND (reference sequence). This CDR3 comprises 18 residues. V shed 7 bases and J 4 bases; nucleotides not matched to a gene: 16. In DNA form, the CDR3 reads TGTGCCAGTAAAGCGGGACAGGGGATGCTTCGGATCGGAAACACCATATATTTT. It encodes CASKAGQGMLRIGNTIYF.

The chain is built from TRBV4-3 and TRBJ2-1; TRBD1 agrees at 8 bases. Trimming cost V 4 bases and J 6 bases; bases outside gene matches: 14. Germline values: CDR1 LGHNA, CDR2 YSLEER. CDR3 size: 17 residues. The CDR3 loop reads CASSPYRGSTARNEQFF. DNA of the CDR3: TGCGCCAGCAGCCCATACAGGGGGTCCACCGCTCGCAATGAGCAGTTCTTC.

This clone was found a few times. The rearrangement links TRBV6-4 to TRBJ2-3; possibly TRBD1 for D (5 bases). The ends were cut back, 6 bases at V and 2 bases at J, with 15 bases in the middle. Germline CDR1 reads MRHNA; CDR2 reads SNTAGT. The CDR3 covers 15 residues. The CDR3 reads CASSSGQEVTDTQYF. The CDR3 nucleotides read TGTGCCAGCAGCTCAGGACAAGAAGTCACAGATACGCAGTATTTT.

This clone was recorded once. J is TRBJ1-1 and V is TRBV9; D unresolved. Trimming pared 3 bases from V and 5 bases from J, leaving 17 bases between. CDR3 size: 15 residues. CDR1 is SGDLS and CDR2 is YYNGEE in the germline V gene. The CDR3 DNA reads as TGTGCCAGCAGCGCGCACGGGAGAGGGAAAACTGAAGCTTTCTTT. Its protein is CASSAHGRGKTEAFF.

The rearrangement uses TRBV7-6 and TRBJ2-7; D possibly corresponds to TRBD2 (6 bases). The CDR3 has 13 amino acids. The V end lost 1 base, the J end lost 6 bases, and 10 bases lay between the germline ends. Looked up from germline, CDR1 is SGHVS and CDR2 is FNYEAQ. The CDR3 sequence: CASSLDQGGEQYF. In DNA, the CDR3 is TGTGCCAGCAGCTTAGATCAGGGAGGCGAGCAGTACTTC.

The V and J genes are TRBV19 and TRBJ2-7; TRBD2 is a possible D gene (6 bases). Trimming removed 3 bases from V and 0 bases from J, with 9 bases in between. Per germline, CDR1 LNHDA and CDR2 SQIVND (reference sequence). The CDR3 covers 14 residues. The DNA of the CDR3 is TGTGCCAGTAGTATGGTCGGGGGCTCCTACGAGCAGTACTTC. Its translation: CASSMVGGSYEQYF.

The CDR3 bases are TGTGCCAGTAGTAGCGTAGCGCTGAACACCGGGGAGCTGTTTTTT. It specifies CASSSVALNTGELFF. The chain carries TRBV19 and TRBJ2-2; D perhaps matches TRBD2 (5 bases). Germline CDR1 is LNHDA and CDR2 is SQIVND (reference sequence). The CDR3 totals 15 residues. V was pared by 4 bases and J by 1 base, with 10 bases between.

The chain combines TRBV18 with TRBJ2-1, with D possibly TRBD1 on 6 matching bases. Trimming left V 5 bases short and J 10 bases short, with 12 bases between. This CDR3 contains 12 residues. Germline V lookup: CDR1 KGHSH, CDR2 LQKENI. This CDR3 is CASSSQGDEQFF. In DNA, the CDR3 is TGTGCCAGCTCATCACAGGGAGACGAGCAGTTCTTC.

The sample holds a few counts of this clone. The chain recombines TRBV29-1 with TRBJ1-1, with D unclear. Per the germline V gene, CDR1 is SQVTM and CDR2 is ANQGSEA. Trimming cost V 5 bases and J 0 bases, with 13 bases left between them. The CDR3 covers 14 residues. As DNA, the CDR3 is TGCAGCGTTACCAACAGCAAACTGAACACTGAAGCTTTCTTT. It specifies CSVTNSKLNTEAFF.

The CDR3: CASSFGGDPTDTQYF. DNA for the CDR3: TGTGCCAGCAGCTTCGGGGGAGACCCCACAGATACGCAGTATTTT. The chain employs TRBV7-9 and TRBJ2-3; a weak D match, TRBD2 (6 bases). The CDR3 extends over 15 amino acids. Germline assignment: CDR1 SEHNR and CDR2 FQNEAQ (reference sequence). V was trimmed by 3 bases and J by 2 bases, leaving 12 bases between them. The variable domain in full, with the rest retrieved from reference TRBV7-9 and TRBJ2-3, is DTGVSQNPRHKITKRGQNVTFRCDPISEHNRLYWYRQTLGQGPEFLTYFQNEAQLEKSRLLSDRFSAERPKGSFSTLEIQRTEQGDSAMYLCASSFGGDPTDTQYFGPGTRLTVL.